This T cell receptor beta chain is drawn from a study of shared T cell receptors in the human thymus. Using immunoSEQ multiplex PCR, the repertoire was profiled, and TCRdb retains in-frame clones only, with some absent. The sample holds some 720,000 clones; around 87% are singletons and the top ten take around 0.01%. The V and J ends lost 3 bases and 5 bases respectively, with 11 bases between them. From germline, CDR1 is MDHEN and CDR2 SYDVKM. The CDR3 length is 14 residues. This sample also appeared in a second study, on human thymus T cells. This second study says: Donation came from healthy Finnish infants having corrective surgery for congenital heart defects. Resections from corrective heart surgery provided thymus tissue.

The sequence was collected from a boy in the first two years of life with a congenital heart defect. Sequencing input: thymocytes. V is TRBV28 and J is TRBJ2-1, with TRBD1 as a possible D gene (6 bases). CDR3 loop: CASSFDRRNNEQFF. CDR3 nucleotide sequence: TGTGCCAGCAGTTTCGACAGGAGAAACAATGAGCAGTTCTTC.